What follows are 18 T cell receptor beta chains derived from one specimen sequenced in a study of blood T cell repertoires in COVID-19. Sequencing used immunoSEQ multiplex PCR; TCRdb keeps in-frame clones, though not all of them. The data show around 200,000 clones, 70% to 80% seen once. Sequenced material: peripheral blood. The receptors originated from a man aged 50 or older who had recovered from COVID-19.

The chain joins TRBV5-1 to TRBJ1-5, with TRBD1 as a possible D gene (6 bases). Germline CDR1 is SGHRS and CDR2 is YFSETQ. This CDR3 is 15 amino acids long. Trimming stripped 3 bases from V and 2 bases from J, with 12 bases between. CDR3 nucleotide sequence: TGCGCCAGCAGCTGGGGGCTAGGGGGCAATCAGCCCCAGCATTTT. Translation: CASSWGLGGNQPQHF.

The chain has TRBV6-2 or TRBV6-3 and TRBJ2-2; TRBD1 aligns across 7 bases. This CDR3 spans 18 amino acids. The germline gives CDR1 MNHEY, CDR2 SVGEGT. Trimming removed 2 bases from V and 5 bases from J; junction bases left unmatched: 14. The CDR3 reads CASSYVRDSSRRTGELFF. In DNA, the CDR3 is TGTGCCAGCAGTTACGTCCGGGACAGTTCTCGGAGGACCGGGGAGCTGTTTTTT.

This clone was detected only a few times. V and J are TRBV3-1 (or the pseudogene TRBV3-2) and TRBJ1-2, with 8 bases fitting TRBD1. The V and J ends lost 4 bases and 0 bases, in that order; junction bases with no gene match: 7. This CDR3 is built from 16 residues. Germline V gene data show CDR1 as LGHDT and CDR2 as YNNKEL (reference sequence). The DNA for the CDR3 is TGTGCCAGCAGCCCGTGGGCGGGACAGGCTAACTATGGCTACACCTTC. Translated: CASSPWAGQANYGYTF.

The chain has TRBV7-6 and TRBJ2-7; weak D call: TRBD2 (9 bases). This CDR3 is built from 15 residues. With 5 bases removed from V and 5 bases from J, the gap between germline ends came to 19 bases. Germline V gene lookup returns CDR1 SGHVS and CDR2 FNYEAQ. The CDR3 loop reads CASSQGASGINEQYF. CDR3 nucleotides: TGTGCCAGCAGCCAGGGGGCTAGCGGGATCAACGAGCAGTACTTC.

This clone was observed once. The V call is TRBV16, the J call TRBJ2-1; 7 bases fit TRBD2. Germline CDR1 KGHSY, CDR2 FQNENV. The trim removed 4 bases at V and 3 bases at J, leaving 9 bases unmatched. This CDR3 comprises 16 residues. The CDR3, as DNA: TGTGCCAGCAGCCCTTTTCAAGCGGGACTCTACAATGAGCAGTTCTTC. It encodes CASSPFQAGLYNEQFF. The variable domain in full, completed from reference TRBV16 and TRBJ2-1, reads GEEVAQTPKHLVRGEGQKAKLYCAPIKGHSYVFWYQQVLKNEFKFLISFQNENVFDETGMPKERFSAKCLPNSPCSLEIQATKLEDSAVYFCASSPFQAGLYNEQFFGPGTRLTVL.

V gene TRBV10-3 combines with J gene TRBJ2-1; TRBD2 matches at 7 bases. J was trimmed by 5 bases and V by 7 bases; bases with no gene match: 8. The CDR3 totals 14 residues. Germline CDR1 is ENHRY and CDR2 is SYGVKD. Here the CDR3 reads CAINAEGGDNEQFF. DNA for the CDR3: TGTGCCATCAATGCGGAGGGAGGGGACAATGAGCAGTTCTTC.

This chain joins TRBV5-1 and TRBJ2-1; D is unresolved. The CDR3 extends over 16 amino acids. Germline V gene lookup returns CDR1 SGHRS and CDR2 YFSETQ. The V end lost 0 bases, the J end lost 0 bases, and 10 bases lay between the germline ends. CDR3 nucleotide sequence: TGCGCCAGCAGCTTGGCGCATATGAGCTCCTACAATGAGCAGTTCTTC. As protein: CASSLAHMSSYNEQFF.

The chain links TRBV6-6 to TRBJ2-7; 8 bases fit TRBD2. The trim removed 5 bases at V and 3 bases at J, leaving 18 bases unmatched. CDR3 length: 18 residues. Germline V gene lookup returns CDR1 MNHNY and CDR2 SVGAGI (reference sequence). The CDR3 DNA sequence: TGTGCCAGCAGTCGAACAAATCCGGGACTAGTAATCGTCTACGAGCAGTACTTC. Its protein product is CASSRTNPGLVIVYEQYF.

This chain uses TRBV27 with TRBJ2-3; a weak D match, TRBD2 (5 bases). Germline V lookup: CDR1 MNHEY, CDR2 SMNVEV (reference sequence). The CDR3 is 13 amino acids. Trimming removed 8 bases from V and 8 bases from J, with 17 bases in between. In nucleotides, the CDR3 is TGTGCCAGCCGGGGAATTTTTGGTAGTACGCAGTATTTT. It translates to CASRGIFGSTQYF.

The chain couples TRBV24-1 to TRBJ2-1, with TRBD2 as a possible D gene (6 bases). V was trimmed by 3 bases and J by 5 bases, leaving 16 bases between them. CDR3 length: 16 residues. Germline V lookup: CDR1 KGHDR, CDR2 SFDVKD. The CDR3 region is CATSDHGSASNNEQFF. The CDR3 DNA reads as TGTGCCACCAGTGATCACGGGAGTGCTAGCAACAATGAGCAGTTCTTC.

The chain joins TRBV18 to TRBJ1-2, with 8 nucleotides matching TRBD1. The CDR3 runs 15 residues. With 3 bases clipped from V and 7 bases from J, the junction kept 10 bases outside the gene matches. Looked up from germline, CDR1 is KGHSH and CDR2 is LQKENI. CDR3 residues: CASSPSQGAGGGYTF. CDR3 nucleotide sequence: TGTGCCAGCTCACCGAGTCAGGGGGCTGGCGGTGGCTACACCTTC.

This chain uses TRBV25-1 with TRBJ1-5; 8 bases align to TRBD1. The V gene end was trimmed by 4 bases and the J gene end by 6 bases; junction bases not matched to a gene: 5. The CDR3 has 14 residues. Germline V gene data show CDR1 as MGHDK and CDR2 as SYGVNS. The CDR3 bases are TGTGCCAGCAGTGGGACAGGGAGTCGTCAGCCCCAGCATTTT. This gives the protein CASSGTGSRQPQHF. The whole variable domain, filled in from reference TRBV25-1 and TRBJ1-5, reads EADIYQTPRYLVIGTGKKITLECSQTMGHDKMYWYQQDPGMELHLIHYSYGVNSTEKGDLSSESTVSRIRTEHFPLTLESARPSHTSQYLCASSGTGSRQPQHFGDGTRLSIL.

The CDR3 is CASSLMGGGKEQYF. The CDR3 nucleotides are TGTGCCAGCAGTTTAATGGGCGGAGGGAAAGAGCAGTACTTC. The chain employs TRBV27 and TRBJ2-7; weak D call: TRBD2 (6 bases). This CDR3 has 14 residues. CDR1 and CDR2 (germline): MNHEY, SMNVEV (reference sequence). V dropped 2 bases and J dropped 7 bases, with 15 bases sitting between them.

This clone appeared a single time. The chain combines TRBV28 with TRBJ2-5; 8 bases agree with TRBD2. Germline V gives CDR1 MDHEN, CDR2 SYDVKM. The CDR3 runs 13 residues. After removal of 6 bases from V and 5 bases from J, the junction contained 5 bases not matched to a gene. The DNA for the CDR3 is TGTGCCAGCAGGTCAGCGGGAGTGGAGACCCAGTACTTC. This sequence encodes CASRSAGVETQYF.

V usage is TRBV7-2 and J usage is TRBJ2-5; the match to TRBD2 covers 11 bases. Trimming removed 2 bases from V and 5 bases from J; junction bases left unmatched: 4. The germline CDR1 and CDR2 sequences are SGHTA and FQGNSA. There are 15 residues in the CDR3. In DNA, the CDR3 is TGTGCCAGCAGCTTAATAGCGGGAGGGGAGGAGACCCAGTACTTC. Amino acids: CASSLIAGGEETQYF. The complete variable domain, with remaining parts taken from reference TRBV7-2 and TRBJ2-5, reads GAGVSQSPSNKVTEKGKDVELRCDPISGHTALYWYRQSLGQGLEFLIYFQGNSAPDKSGLPSDRFSAERTGGSVSTLTIQRTQQEDSAVYLCASSLIAGGEETQYFGPGTRLLVL.

The rearrangement links TRBV14 to TRBJ1-1; D uncertain. The length of the CDR3 is 12 residues. V lost 2 bases and J 6 bases, leaving 7 bases between the germline ends. Germline V gene data show CDR1 as SGHDN and CDR2 as FVKESK. CDR3 nucleotide sequence: TGTGCCAGCAGCCAATATATATCTGAAGCTTTCTTT. It specifies CASSQYISEAFF.

Details on this clone: At the DNA level, this CDR3 is encoded by other sequences in the same sample as well. CDR3 residues: CASSFDRGTGELFF. The CDR3, as DNA: TGTGCCAGCAGCTTCGACAGGGGGACCGGGGAGCTGTTTTTT. The chain combines TRBV11-3 with TRBJ2-2; TRBD1 aligns across 9 bases. CDR1 SGHNT and CDR2 YENEEA come from the germline V gene. The CDR3 contains 14 residues. Trimming at V came to 3 bases and at J to 5 bases, leaving 1 base not matched to a gene.

V is TRBV6-5 and J is TRBJ1-1, with D unclear. The germline CDR1 and CDR2 sequences are MNHEY and SVGAGI. Trimming shortened V by 6 bases and J by 3 bases, and 11 bases separated the two germline ends. CDR3 length: 13 residues. CDR3 amino acids: CASRNDKDTEAFF. The CDR3 bases are TGTGCCAGCAGAAATGACAAGGACACTGAAGCTTTCTTT.